By its share, the clone carrying this T cell receptor beta chain is medium-sized (0.01 to 0.1%). Its specificity is not known. It was by quantitative 5'-RACE with molecular barcodes that TCR beta libraries were made. TCRdb analysed the 5' RACE reads with MiXCR anew, one entry per CDR3 protein. The sample lists approximately 25,000 distinct CDR3 sequences, 7.9% occurring once. This entry belongs to a study of CD8 T cells in ankylosing spondylitis. Findings and caveats of the study: There were earlier reports of some motif variants in reactive arthritis synovial fluid and blood.

CDR1 is SQVTM, CDR2 ANQGSEA, per germline. CDR3 length equals 12 residues. With 3 bases clipped from V and 4 bases from J, the junction kept 2 bases outside the gene matches. The rearrangement uses TRBV29-1 and TRBJ2-7, with 8 bases matching TRBD1. Input material: blood. The clonotype originates from a male donor with ankylosing spondylitis or in good health (not recorded which). CDR3 protein: CSVDGQGYEQYF. CDR3 bases: TGCAGCGTTGACGGACAGGGTTACGAGCAGTACTTC.